Each of the 18 T cell receptor beta chains below was sequenced from the same sample in a study of lymphopenia after photon versus proton radiotherapy (dated by TCRdb to about 2019). Library method: the immunoSEQ multiplex PCR assay. Sourced from immuneACCESS, this table was stored by TCRdb with only in-frame sequences that have V and J called. A share of the clones is absent; for the studies checked, an unresolved V gene accounts for under half, and the remainder has no known explanation. Recorded for this sample are tens of thousands of clones; about 82% of them occurred a single time. Over 9% of the sample lies in the top ten. The source was peripheral blood, collected from a patient treated with proton-based radiotherapy. The receptors were sampled from a woman between 65 and 79 years old with pancreatic cancer. Some clones in this sample may be carry-over from other donors' samples.

The CDR3 region is CASSSVELRLRESWGYTF. Written as DNA, the CDR3 is TGTGCCAGCAGCTCCGTTGAGTTGCGATTAAGGGAGTCGTGGGGCTACACCTTC. The genes are TRBV7-9 and TRBJ1-2, with no clear D. The CDR3 loop spans 18 amino acids. Germline-derived CDR1 and CDR2 are SEHNR and FQNEAQ (reference sequence). Trimming removed 4 bases at V and 8 bases at J, with 29 bases between.

The V and J genes are TRBV28 and TRBJ2-3; D is unclear. CDR3 length: 15 residues. V lost 5 bases and J 2 bases, leaving 14 bases between the germline ends. Germline lookup yields CDR1 MDHEN and CDR2 SYDVKM. As DNA, the CDR3 is TGTGCCAGCAGTCATACTTCTGACAACACAGATACGCAGTATTTT. Translating gives CASSHTSDNTDTQYF.

The chain combines TRBV18 with TRBJ1-1, with D possibly TRBD1 on 5 matching bases. V lost 3 bases and J lost 4, with 12 bases in between. The CDR3 is 14 residues long. The germline V gene encodes CDR1 KGHSH and CDR2 LQKENI. The CDR3 bases are TGTGCCAGCTCACCGGGACCCGAGGGCACTGAAGCTTTCTTT. It is translated as CASSPGPEGTEAFF.

V and J are TRBV6-5 and TRBJ1-2, with 8 bases lining up with TRBD1. The germline V gene has CDR1 MNHEY and CDR2 SVGAGI. The CDR3 consists of 11 residues. V trimming: 10 bases; J trimming: 7 bases; junction bases outside the gene matches: 5. The CDR3 protein is CATGQGGGYTF. The CDR3 region has the DNA TGTGCCACAGGACAGGGTGGTGGCTACACCTTC.

This sequence joins TRBV10-3 and TRBJ2-2; possible D gene TRBD2, 6 bases. From germline, CDR1 is ENHRY and CDR2 SYGVKD. The V end was cut by 11 bases, the J end by 4 bases, with 17 bases between. The CDR3 loop spans 14 amino acids. The CDR3 coding sequence is TGTGCCGCCTCCTCCGGGAGTGCCACCGGGGAGCTGTTTTTT. Protein product: CAASSGSATGELFF.

The gene calls are TRBV9 and TRBJ2-1, with 7 bases fitting TRBD1. The ends lost 0 bases at V and 4 bases at J; junction bases unmatched: 1. This CDR3 spans 14 amino acids. Germline-derived CDR1 and CDR2 are SGDLS and YYNGEE. This chain's CDR3 is CASSVAGQYNEQFF. Written as DNA, the CDR3 is TGTGCCAGCAGCGTAGCGGGACAGTACAATGAGCAGTTCTTC.

The rearrangement links TRBV28 to TRBJ2-1; 7 positions match TRBD2. The CDR3 covers 15 residues. Losses at the gene ends were 6 bases for V and 9 bases for J; bases not matched to a gene: 14. The germline V gene has CDR1 MDHEN and CDR2 SYDVKM. The CDR3: CASRLRGLSGGEQFF. The DNA of the CDR3 is TGTGCCAGCAGGCTAAGGGGACTATCGGGGGGTGAGCAGTTCTTC.

The rearrangement links TRBV11-2 to TRBJ2-7; 8 nucleotides line up with TRBD2. The junction had 11 bases not matched to a gene; V was cut back by 5 bases and J by 2 bases. Germline V gene data show CDR1 as SGHAT and CDR2 as FQNNGV. This CDR3 spans 16 amino acids. The CDR3 is CASSPILAATTYEQYF. CDR3 bases: TGTGCCAGCAGCCCCATACTAGCGGCCACAACCTACGAGCAGTACTTC. The full variable domain, in which reference TRBV11-2 and TRBJ2-7 provide the parts outside the CDR3, is EAGVAQSPRYKIIEKRQSVAFWCNPISGHATLYWYQQILGQGPKLLIQFQNNGVVDDSQLPKDRFSAERLKGVDSTLKIQPAKLEDSAVYLCASSPILAATTYEQYFGPGTRLTVT.

V gene TRBV10-2 combines with J gene TRBJ1-5; 7 nucleotides line up with TRBD1. With V trimmed by 7 bases and J by 3 bases, 3 bases remained unmatched. The CDR3 length is 13 residues. CDR1 and CDR2 (germline): WSHSY, SAAADI. This CDR3 is CASTGTVNQPQHF. Written as DNA, the CDR3 is TGCGCCAGCACCGGGACAGTCAATCAGCCCCAGCATTTT.

This CDR3 is CASSISLAGGSNEQFF. In DNA, the CDR3 is TGTGCCAGTAGTATCTCCCTAGCGGGAGGTAGCAATGAGCAGTTCTTC. This rearrangement joins TRBV19 to TRBJ2-1; 11 positions match TRBD2. This CDR3 contains 16 residues. CDR1 LNHDA and CDR2 SQIVND come from the germline V gene (reference sequence). V was pared by 3 bases and J by 6 bases, with 7 bases of the junction left unmatched.

This chain connects TRBV4-1 to TRBJ1-4; maybe TRBD1 (6 bases). The CDR3 sequence is 15 residues long. V lost 0 bases and J lost 5, with 10 bases in between. CDR1 and CDR2 (germline): MGHRA, YSYEKL. The CDR3 nucleotides are TGCGCCAGCAGCCAAGAGGGGCAGGGGAATGAAAAACTGTTTTTT. The encoded protein is CASSQEGQGNEKLFF.

This clone was seen only once. The chain carries TRBV7-2 and TRBJ2-1; 8 bases are a match to TRBD1. There are 13 residues in the CDR3. Germline-derived CDR1 and CDR2 are SGHTA and FQGNSA. V shed 5 bases, J shed 6 bases, and the junction held 3 bases outside the gene matches. Here the CDR3 reads CASSLGQGNEQFF. The CDR3 nucleotides are TGTGCCAGCAGCCTTGGACAGGGCAATGAGCAGTTCTTC.

The DNA of the CDR3 is TGCGCCAGCAGCCTAGGTATCTCGGGACCCGAGCAGTACTTC. Translated: CASSLGISGPEQYF. The chain carries TRBV5-1 and TRBJ2-7, with D perhaps TRBD1 or TRBD2 (5 bases each). Per germline, CDR1 SGHRS and CDR2 YFSETQ. The CDR3 totals 14 residues. Trimming took 4 bases from V and 6 from J, leaving 17 bases between them.

This clone was counted once. V gene TRBV5-5 combines with J gene TRBJ1-4; TRBD1 matches 8 bases. The J segment lost 4 bases and the V segment lost 3 bases, leaving 5 bases of the junction unmatched. CDR3 length: 15 residues. Germline V CDR1 and CDR2: SGHKS, YYEKEE (reference sequence). The CDR3 sequence: CASSYGTGLNEKLFF. CDR3 nucleotides: TGTGCCAGCAGCTATGGGACAGGACTTAATGAAAAACTGTTTTTT.

The sample holds a few counts of this clone. This chain links TRBV15 with TRBJ2-7; TRBD2 might be the D (6 bases). With 5 bases removed from V and 0 bases from J, the gap between germline ends came to 11 bases. Germline V gene lookup returns CDR1 LNHNV and CDR2 YYDKDF (reference sequence). The CDR3 length is 14 residues. CDR3 coding DNA: TGTGCCACCAGCCGTGGGACTGGCTCCTACGAGCAGTACTTC. Translated, it gives CATSRGTGSYEQYF.

V is TRBV9 and J is TRBJ2-5, with 9 bases that match TRBD1. In germline, CDR1 is SGDLS, CDR2 YYNGEE. Trimming took 3 bases from V and 2 from J; bases not matched to a gene: 5. The CDR3 is 15 residues long. This CDR3 reads CASSAWDRVQETQYF. The CDR3 DNA follows: TGTGCCAGCAGCGCCTGGGACAGGGTTCAAGAGACCCAGTACTTC.

The CDR3, as DNA: TGTGCCAGCAGTTTAGGAAGCGGGGGGTACGAGACCCAGTACTTC. This gives the protein CASSLGSGGYETQYF. The genes are TRBV28 and TRBJ2-5, with 9 bases fitting TRBD2. Unmatched junction bases numbered 6, after V lost 2 bases and J lost 5 bases. The CDR3 is made up of 15 amino acids. Germline V gives CDR1 MDHEN, CDR2 SYDVKM.

CDR3 residues: CASSVAGQGSPLHF. For the CDR3, the DNA is TGTGCCAGCTCAGTTGCGGGGCAGGGTTCACCCCTCCACTTT. The V and J genes are TRBV2 and TRBJ1-6; tentative D call: TRBD1 (5 bases). The ends were cut back, 8 bases at V and 9 bases at J, with 17 bases in the middle. The CDR3 contains 14 residues. Germline loops: CDR1 SNHLY, CDR2 FYNNEI. The whole variable domain, remainder taken from reference TRBV2 and TRBJ1-6, is EPEVTQTPSHQVTQMGQEVILRCVPISNHLYFYWYRQILGQKVEFLVSFYNNEISEKSEIFDDQFSVERPDGSNFTLKIRSTKLEDSAMYFCASSVAGQGSPLHFGNGTRLTVT.